The rows below give T cell receptor beta chains drawn from one sample of a study of blood T cell repertoires in COVID-19. The assay was immunoSEQ multiplex PCR, and TCRdb's table has in-frame clones only and misses some. The sample lists tens of thousands of clones, roughly 84% occurring once. The sequenced material came from peripheral blood. The receptors here all came from a man aged 80 or over with COVID-19, enrolled during active disease. The CDR3 runs from the conserved cysteine through the conserved F or W. D genes are given only for firm matches. For some rows the clone size is stated as once, few or many, or as a class when expanded; others skip it.

>NA|TRBJ2-3|few|TRBV10-1
TGCGCCAGCGCCCTCCCCCGACACTTAGAAGCAGATACGCAGTATTTT
CASALPRHLEADTQYF
>TRBD1|TRBJ1-2|NA|TRBV7-2
TGTGCCAGCAGCCCGGTGACAGGGTATGGCTACACCTTC
CASSPVTGYGYTF
>NA|TRBJ1-1|NA|TRBV10-3
TGTGCCATCAGTGAGACAAAATTGAACACTGAAGCTTTCTTT
CAISETKLNTEAFF
>TRBD1|TRBJ1-4|NA|TRBV29-1
TGCAGCGTCGGACAGGGAAGCGAAAAACTGTTTTTT
CSVGQGSEKLFF
>NA|TRBJ2-2|NA|TRBV30
TGTGCCTGGAGTGAAGCGAGGACCGGGGAGCTGTTTTTT
CAWSEARTGELFF
>NA|TRBJ1-2|NA|TRBV2
TGTGCCAGCAGGACAGAACAATTCTATGGCTACACCTTC
CASRTEQFYGYTF
>TRBD2|TRBJ2-1|NA|TRBV7-6
TGTGCCAGCAGCTTAAATTCCCGGACTAGCAATGAGCAGTTCTTC
CASSLNSRTSNEQFF
>NA|TRBJ2-2|few|TRBV24-1
TGTGCCACCAGTTCCAGGGCGCAGCGGGACACCGGGGAGCTGTTTTTT
CATSSRAQRDTGELFF
>TRBD1|TRBJ1-2|NA|TRBV9
TGTGCCAGCAGCGACCGGACAGGGTTTGGCTACACCTTC
CASSDRTGFGYTF
>NA|TRBJ2-2|once|TRBV24-1
TGTGCCACCAGCGGTGGGGAGGCGAACACCGGGGAGCTGTTTTTT
CATSGGEANTGELFF
>NA|TRBJ1-1|NA|TRBV11-2
TGTGCCAGCAGCTTAGATCGGAGGCCAGGCGTGCGCCCTTCGGAAGCTTTCTTT
CASSLDRRPGVRPSEAFF
>NA|TRBJ2-3|NA|TRBV6-2/TRBV6-3
TGTGCCAGCAGTTACTCGCCCTTACAGCGGGTGTACAAAGCAGATACGCAGTATTTT
CASSYSPLQRVYKADTQYF
>NA|TRBJ1-5|NA|TRBV5-6
TGTGCCAGCAGCCTGAAACAGACAGCCTATAGCAATCAGCCCCAGCATTTT
CASSLKQTAYSNQPQHF
>NA|TRBJ2-5|once|TRBV25-1
TGTGCCAGCAGGCCGGCCAGGGTCCAAGAGACCCAGTACTTC
CASRPARVQETQYF
>NA|TRBJ1-2|NA|TRBV29-1
TGCAGCGTAGAAACCGGGACACGCTATGGCTACACCTTC
CSVETGTRYGYTF
>TRBD2|TRBJ2-3|NA|TRBV7-3
TGTGCCAGCAGCTTATCACTAGCGGGGGCCACAGATACGCAGTATTTT
CASSLSLAGATDTQYF
>TRBD2|TRBJ2-1|NA|TRBV30
TGTGCCTGGAAAGCCATAGCGGGGGGAAAAAATGAGCAGTTCTTC
CAWKAIAGGKNEQFF
>TRBD2|TRBJ2-2|few|TRBV6-5
TGTGCCAGCAGTTACGAGTGGGGGGGGAACCGGGAGCTGTTTTTT
CASSYEWGGNRELFF
>NA|TRBJ1-1|NA|TRBV5-1
TGCGCCAGCAGCCCTCAAGCGGGGGAGGTGAACACTGAAGCTTTCTTT
CASSPQAGEVNTEAFF
>NA|TRBJ2-2|few|TRBV7-2
TGTGCCAGCAGCTTAGGGGGGGTTGGCGGGGAGCTGTTTTTT
CASSLGGVGGELFF
>TRBD2|TRBJ2-7|NA|TRBV9
TGTGCCAGCAGCGGCGGAGGGGAGCGGGGGTTCTCCTACGAGCAGTACTTC
CASSGGGERGFSYEQYF
>TRBD2|TRBJ2-1|NA|TRBV4-3
TGCGCCAGCAGCCTGACCGGGACTAGCGGCCTCAATGAGCAGTTCTTC
CASSLTGTSGLNEQFF
>NA|TRBJ2-5|NA|TRBV5-4
TGTGCCAGCAGCGGGAGGGGGGAGACCCAGTACTTC
CASSGRGETQYF
>NA|TRBJ1-5|few|TRBV18
TGTGCCAGCTCACCTGACCTTCGGGGGAGGATTCAATATAGCAATCAGCCCCAGCATTTT
CASSPDLRGRIQYSNQPQHF
>TRBD2|TRBJ2-7|NA|TRBV18
TGTGCCAGCTCACCACTTACTAGCGGGGCTTCCTACGAGCAGTACTTC
CASSPLTSGASYEQYF
>TRBD2|TRBJ2-5|NA|TRBV5-4
TGTGCCAGCAGCTTGGGGACTAGCGGTTACCAAGAGACCCAGTACTTC
CASSLGTSGYQETQYF
>NA|TRBJ1-2|NA|TRBV27
TGTGCCAGCAGTTTAGTTCAGGGAGGTTATGGCTACACCTTC
CASSLVQGGYGYTF
>NA|TRBJ1-2|NA|TRBV7-2
TGTGCCAGCAGCGCGGGCGGTGCCTATGGCTACACCTTC
CASSAGGAYGYTF
>TRBD2|TRBJ2-1|NA|TRBV18
TGTGCCAGCTCACCCCCTAGCGGGGGGGCGGGGGAGCAGTTCTTC
CASSPPSGGAGEQFF
>NA|TRBJ1-4|NA|TRBV7-2
TGTGCCAGCAGCTTCACAGGGACAACTAATGAAAAACTGTTTTTT
CASSFTGTTNEKLFF
>NA|TRBJ2-7|NA|TRBV7-3
TGTGCCAGCAGCTTACCGGGTTCCTACGAGCAGTACTTC
CASSLPGSYEQYF
>TRBD1|TRBJ1-6|NA|TRBV7-2
TGTGCCAGCAGCCAAGGGAGCAGGGGGCGGGATTCACCCCTCCACTTT
CASSQGSRGRDSPLHF
>TRBD1|TRBJ1-1|NA|TRBV6-2/TRBV6-3
TGTGCCAGCAGTTACCCAATACAGGGGTACAACACTGAAGCTTTCTTT
CASSYPIQGYNTEAFF
>TRBD1|TRBJ1-1|NA|TRBV5-1
TGCGCCAGCAGCCCGGGACAGACGAACACTGAAGCTTTCTTT
CASSPGQTNTEAFF
>NA|TRBJ1-1|NA|TRBV28
TGTGCCAGCAGTTTAGCGGCCGGGAACACTGAAGCTTTCTTT
CASSLAAGNTEAFF
>NA|TRBJ1-1|NA|TRBV7-2
TGTGCCAGCAGCTTATTCCGGGAGAGTAGTGAAGCTTTCTTT
CASSLFRESSEAFF
>TRBD2|TRBJ2-1|NA|TRBV7-9
TGTGCCAGCAGAAAAGGGACTAGCGGGAGTGAGCAGTTCTTC
CASRKGTSGSEQFF
>TRBD1|TRBJ1-5|NA|TRBV6-5
TGTGCCAGCAGAGGGACAGGGGGACGCAATCAGCCCCAGCATTTT
CASRGTGGRNQPQHF
>TRBD1|TRBJ1-1|NA|TRBV6-1
TGTGCCAGCAGTGAGACAGGGGGCGCATCTGAAGCTTTCTTT
CASSETGGASEAFF
>NA|TRBJ1-2|NA|TRBV7-3
TGTGCCAGCAGCTTAGGAGCAGGGGCAGTCAATAATGGCTACACCTTC
CASSLGAGAVNNGYTF
>TRBD1|TRBJ1-2|NA|TRBV19
TGTGCCAGTAGGGGCGACAGGGAAGGCTATGGCTACACCTTC
CASRGDREGYGYTF
>TRBD2|TRBJ2-5|few|TRBV28
TGTGCCAGCAGTTTTGTAAGCGGGGGCGCCGAAGAGACCCAGTACTTC
CASSFVSGGAEETQYF
>NA|TRBJ1-5|NA|TRBV6-6
TGTGCCAGCAGTTACTCGGGGCAGGGGACCCAGCCCCAGCATTTT
CASSYSGQGTQPQHF
>TRBD1|TRBJ2-5|NA|TRBV12-5
TGTGCTAGTGGCCGAGGGACAGCGATACAAGAGACCCAGTACTTC
CASGRGTAIQETQYF
>NA|TRBJ1-6|NA|TRBV25-1
TGTGCCAGCAGTGGCTTAGGGGGGGCATCACCCCTCCACTTT
CASSGLGGASPLHF
>NA|TRBJ1-6|NA|TRBV28
TGTGCCAGCAGTATTACCCCAGACAGGAATTCACCCCTCCACTTT
CASSITPDRNSPLHF
>TRBD1|TRBJ1-3|NA|TRBV5-1
TGCGCCAGCAGCTTGTCGGGACAGGGGGCCGGTGGAAACACCATATATTTT
CASSLSGQGAGGNTIYF
>NA|TRBJ2-1|few|TRBV6-5
TGTGCCAGTCGAGGTTCCTACAATGAGCAGTTCTTC
CASRGSYNEQFF
>NA|TRBJ2-3|few|TRBV4-1
TGCGCCAGCAGCCAAGATGGCCCTTCGGGAGTCACAGATACGCAGTATTTT
CASSQDGPSGVTDTQYF
>TRBD2|TRBJ2-2|NA|TRBV5-4
TGTGCCAGCAGCTTTTTGACGGGAGGGTATGGCACCGGGGAGCTGTTTTTT
CASSFLTGGYGTGELFF
>NA|TRBJ1-5|NA|TRBV25-1
TGTGCCAGCCGAGAAGGGGACACCCAGCATTTT
CASREGDTQHF
>TRBD1|TRBJ2-7|few|TRBV7-2
TGTGCCAGCAGCTACACTACCGGGACAGGAGCGAACTACGAGCAGTACTTC
CASSYTTGTGANYEQYF
>TRBD1|TRBJ2-5|NA|TRBV9
TGTGCCAGCAGCGCCAGACAGGGGGGTGGGCTTGAGACCCAGTACTTC
CASSARQGGGLETQYF
>NA|TRBJ1-1|NA|TRBV30
TGTGCCTGGAGTGTAGTCGGTATGAACACTGAAGCTTTCTTT
CAWSVVGMNTEAFF